The next 24 T cell receptor beta chains were all read from a single sample in a study of blood T cell repertoires in COVID-19. Sequencing was performed with immunoSEQ multiplex PCR; in TCRdb, only in-frame clones are kept and a portion is missing. Of about 250,000 clones in the sample, more than 75% are singletons; the top ten hold roughly a sixth. Source material: PBMCs or T cells enriched from blood (not recorded which). The source of these receptors is a man between 18 and 29 years old who had recovered from COVID-19.

CDR3 region: CASSELGTRGNTIYF. CDR3 DNA: TGTGCCAGCAGTGAATTAGGGACTCGAGGAAACACCATATATTTT. J is TRBJ1-3 and V is TRBV25-1; possible D gene TRBD1, 5 bases. The CDR3 spans 15 residues. The ends were cut back, 1 base at V and 4 bases at J, with 11 bases in the middle. CDR1 is MGHDK, CDR2 SYGVNS, per germline.

This clone is a singleton in its sample. CDR3 protein: CASSAQGAGETQYF. CDR3 nucleotides: TGTGCCAGCAGCGCACAGGGGGCGGGAGAGACCCAGTACTTC. This chain links TRBV7-2 with TRBJ2-5, with 9 bases lining up with TRBD1. This CDR3 region has 14 residues. The germline CDR1 and CDR2 sequences are SGHTA and FQGNSA. V dropped 5 bases and J dropped 4; count of bases not matched to a gene: 5.

The chain is built from TRBV27 and TRBJ1-2, with D perhaps TRBD1 (6 bases). This CDR3 has 13 amino acids. Trimming pared 3 bases from V and 6 bases from J, leaving 11 bases between. The germline gives CDR1 MNHEY, CDR2 SMNVEV (reference sequence). The DNA for the CDR3 is TGTGCCAGCAGTTTGGACAGATTTAATGGCTACACCTTC. Its translation: CASSLDRFNGYTF.

This clone was seen a few times. This chain links TRBV5-6 with TRBJ2-3, with D perhaps TRBD2 (5 bases). Germline V gene lookup returns CDR1 SGHDT and CDR2 YYEEEE. The V gene lost 5 bases and the J gene lost 5 bases, with 9 bases spanning the gap. The CDR3 runs 12 residues. In nucleotides, the CDR3 is TGTGCCAGCAGTCTCGGGATAGATACGCAGTATTTT. This sequence encodes CASSLGIDTQYF. The variable domain in full, completed from reference TRBV5-6 and TRBJ2-3, reads DAGVTQSPTHLIKTRGQQVTLRCSPKSGHDTVSWYQQALGQGPQFIFQYYEEEERQRGNFPDRFSGHQFPNYSSELNVNALLLGDSALYLCASSLGIDTQYFGPGTRLTVL.

V is TRBV2 and J is TRBJ1-5, with D unresolved. This CDR3 is built from 15 residues. Per the germline V gene, CDR1 is SNHLY and CDR2 is FYNNEI. Trimming took 8 bases from V and 3 from J, leaving 17 bases between them. The CDR3 region is CASAGGGTYNQPQHF. CDR3 in DNA: TGTGCCAGCGCTGGTGGAGGCACTTACAATCAGCCCCAGCATTTT.

This chain joins TRBV28 and TRBJ1-2, with D possibly matching TRBD1 (5 bases). Germline assignment: CDR1 MDHEN and CDR2 SYDVKM. The CDR3 is 16 residues long. V shed 3 bases and J shed 4 bases, with 18 bases lying between them. The CDR3 spells CASSFLAGRGPYGYTF. CDR3 DNA: TGTGCCAGCAGTTTTCTGGCTGGGCGGGGACCCTATGGCTACACCTTC.

V is TRBV28 and J is TRBJ2-3; D is possibly TRBD1 (6 bases). This CDR3 comprises 15 residues. Germline CDR1 reads MDHEN; CDR2 reads SYDVKM. V lost 2 bases to trimming and J lost 3 bases, with 12 bases between them. The CDR3 reads CASSLDRDRTDTQYF. CDR3 nucleotides: TGTGCCAGCAGTTTAGACCGCGACAGGACAGATACGCAGTATTTT.

This chain connects TRBV12-3 or TRBV12-4 to TRBJ1-2; the D gene is possibly TRBD1 (6 bases). This CDR3 has 13 residues. Trimming left V 3 bases short and J 8 bases short, with 13 bases between. CDR3 sequence: CASSFGRGGGYTF. CDR3 bases: TGTGCCAGCAGTTTTGGGAGAGGGGGAGGCTACACCTTC.

The J gene is TRBJ1-2, the V gene TRBV19; D gene unclear. The V gene's germline CDR1 is LNHDA and CDR2 SQIVND (reference sequence). Trimming cost V 4 bases and J 5 bases, with 26 bases left between them. The CDR3 runs to 18 residues. CDR3 in DNA: TGTGCCAGTAGTACCTCGGGGAGGGAGGCCCCGGAACTATATGGCTACACCTTC. Translation gives CASSTSGREAPELYGYTF.

The CDR3 reads CAWSKREGSTQPQHF. CDR3 nucleotide sequence: TGTGCCTGGAGCAAGCGAGAGGGCTCTACTCAGCCCCAGCATTTT. This chain links TRBV30 with TRBJ1-5; D is ambiguous. The germline CDR1 and CDR2 sequences are GTSNPN and SVGIG (reference sequence). The CDR3 extends over 15 amino acids. V dropped 3 bases and J dropped 6 bases, with 18 bases sitting between them.

The chain joins TRBV11-2 to TRBJ1-2, with 8 bases identical to TRBD1. The CDR3 contains 14 residues. J lost 4 bases, V lost 6 bases, and 7 bases had no gene match. Germline values: CDR1 SGHAT, CDR2 FQNNGV. This chain's CDR3 is CASRGTGYLYGYTF. The DNA for the CDR3 is TGTGCCAGCAGAGGGACAGGCTACCTCTATGGCTACACCTTC.

This chain links TRBV24-1 with TRBJ1-5; no clear D gene. The CDR3 has 14 amino acids. Per germline, CDR1 KGHDR and CDR2 SFDVKD. Trimming pared 3 bases from V and 10 bases from J, leaving 15 bases between. The CDR3 loop reads CATSDPTTNSPQHF. CDR3 nucleotides: TGTGCCACCAGTGATCCCACGACAAATTCCCCCCAGCATTTT.

The chain combines TRBV3-1 (or the pseudogene TRBV3-2) with TRBJ1-1; D not certain. CDR1 LGHDT and CDR2 YNNKEL come from the germline V gene (reference sequence). V shed 2 bases and J shed 1 base, with 8 bases lying between them. The CDR3 spans 14 residues. CDR3 protein: CASSQLPGNTEAFF. DNA for the CDR3: TGTGCCAGCAGCCAACTCCCGGGGAACACTGAAGCTTTCTTT.

The rearrangement links TRBV4-1 to TRBJ2-3; 7 nucleotides line up with TRBD1. This CDR3 region has 19 residues. The J segment lost 0 bases and the V segment lost 2 bases, leaving 14 bases of the junction unmatched. CDR1 and CDR2 from the germline V gene are MGHRA and YSYEKL. The CDR3 coding sequence is TGCGCCAGCAGCCAAAAACACCGGGACAGAGGTTTGAGCACAGATACGCAGTATTTT. Protein product: CASSQKHRDRGLSTDTQYF.

The chain employs TRBV30 and TRBJ1-1, with D tentatively TRBD1 (6 bases). CDR3 size: 12 residues. With 3 bases removed from V and 10 bases from J, the gap between germline ends came to 15 bases. Germline values: CDR1 GTSNPN, CDR2 SVGIG (reference sequence). DNA of the CDR3: TGTGCCTGGAGCCCTAACAGGGCGGCAGCTTTCTTT. This codes for CAWSPNRAAAFF.

The chain couples TRBV2 to TRBJ1-2; D is uncertain. Trimming took 11 bases from V and 7 from J, leaving 20 bases between them. The CDR3 is 13 amino acids. Germline assignment: CDR1 SNHLY and CDR2 FYNNEI. The CDR3 loop is CAASVGKLSGYTF. CDR3 in DNA: TGTGCCGCTTCCGTGGGCAAGTTGAGTGGCTACACCTTC. Variable domain in full (rest from reference TRBV2 and TRBJ1-2): EPEVTQTPSHQVTQMGQEVILRCVPISNHLYFYWYRQILGQKVEFLVSFYNNEISEKSEIFDDQFSVERPDGSNFTLKIRSTKLEDSAMYFCAASVGKLSGYTFGSGTRLTVV.

The chain is built from TRBV27 and TRBJ1-1, with 8 bases identical to TRBD1. The germline V gene encodes CDR1 MNHEY and CDR2 SMNVEV (reference sequence). J gave up 0 bases and V 11 bases, and 11 bases lay outside the gene matches. The CDR3 spans 15 residues. CDR3 amino acids: CAGFDRGGVNTEAFF. For the CDR3, the DNA is TGTGCCGGGTTTGACAGGGGAGGTGTGAACACTGAAGCTTTCTTT.

The chain has TRBV18 and TRBJ2-5, with D unresolved. V lost 6 bases, J lost 4 bases, and 9 bases lay in between. CDR3 length: 12 residues. Germline CDR1 reads KGHSH; CDR2 reads LQKENI. The CDR3 sequence is CASSGGAETQYF. In nucleotides, the CDR3 is TGTGCCAGCTCCGGCGGAGCAGAGACCCAGTACTTC.

The rearrangement uses TRBV3-1 (or the pseudogene TRBV3-2) and TRBJ2-5; unclear D gene. V shed 2 bases and J shed 7 bases, with 5 bases lying between them. The length of the CDR3 is 11 residues. Germline V gene data show CDR1 as LGHDT and CDR2 as YNNKEL (reference sequence). CDR3 DNA: TGTGCCAGCAGCCAAAGAGGGACCCAGTACTTC. This translates into CASSQRGTQYF.

The J gene is TRBJ1-5, the V gene TRBV7-3; D unclear. Trimming pared 3 bases from V and 0 bases from J, leaving 9 bases between. CDR1 and CDR2 (germline): SGHTA, FQGTGA. The CDR3 extends over 15 amino acids. Written as DNA, the CDR3 is TGTGCCAGCAGCTTCACATCCCTTAGCAATCAGCCCCAGCATTTT. This codes for CASSFTSLSNQPQHF.

The J gene is TRBJ2-1, the V gene TRBV2, with TRBD2 as a possible D gene (5 bases). The CDR3 has 18 amino acids. The ends were cut back, 6 bases at V and 6 bases at J, with 27 bases in the middle. Per germline, CDR1 SNHLY and CDR2 FYNNEI. The CDR3 bases are TGTGCCAGCAGCCTTGAATACGGCACGGAGGCAAATACCAATGAGCAGTTCTTC. As protein: CASSLEYGTEANTNEQFF.

The chain's CDR3 is CASSFFAGVSNEQFF. CDR3 coding DNA: TGTGCCAGCAGTTTTTTTGCGGGGGTTAGCAATGAGCAGTTCTTC. The chain joins TRBV6-2 or TRBV6-3 to TRBJ2-1, with 7 bases lining up with TRBD2. The germline CDR1 and CDR2 sequences are MNHEY and SVGEGT. The CDR3 length is 15 residues. J was trimmed by 6 bases and V by 4 bases; bases with no gene match: 9.

The chain combines TRBV18 with TRBJ2-1; TRBD1 matches at 7 bases. The trim removed 3 bases at V and 4 bases at J, leaving 15 bases unmatched. Per the germline V gene, CDR1 is KGHSH and CDR2 is LQKENI. There are 18 residues in the CDR3. This chain's CDR3 is CASSPRGVRDRLYNEQFF. The CDR3 region has the DNA TGTGCCAGCTCACCCAGGGGCGTGAGGGACAGACTATACAATGAGCAGTTCTTC.

About this clone: An end of the junction differs from the germline gene, which may be a read error. This chain uses TRBV7-7 with TRBJ2-5, with D possibly matching TRBD1 (5 bases). This CDR3 has 13 residues. CDR1 SSHAT and CDR2 FNYEAQ come from the germline V gene (reference sequence). CDR3 loop: CASSTQGEETQYF. The CDR3, as DNA: TGTGCTAGCAGCACCCAGGGTGAAGAGACCCAGTACTTC. The variable domain in full, completed from reference TRBV7-7 and TRBJ2-5, reads GAGVSQSPRYKVTKRGQDVTLRCDPISSHATLYWYQQALGQGPEFLTYFNYEAQPDKSGLPSDRFSAERPEGSISTLTIQRTEQRDSAMYRCASSTQGEETQYFGPGTRLLVL.